One sample yielded the 5 T cell receptor beta chains listed below, sequenced in a study of CXCR3-negative and CXCR3-positive naive CD8 T cells. cDNA libraries for TRB were generated by 5' RACE incorporating UMI labels. Reanalyzing the 5' RACE reads, TCRdb keeps one entry per CDR3 protein, without DNA. Across about 80,000 distinct CDR3 sequences, the top ten clones capture about 1.6% of the sample. The source material was naive CXCR3- CD8+ T cells from blood. Stated subset: CD45RO-CCR7+CD27+CD95- naive CD8+ T cells lacking CXCR3 (TNR3-). The receptor set was obtained from a human donor in good health. Some clones in this sample may be carry-over from other donors' samples.

The J gene is TRBJ2-7, the V gene TRBV28. The CDR3 is 15 amino acids. Looked up from germline, CDR1 is MDHEN and CDR2 is SYDVKM. CDR3 sequence reads: CASSPQIVGTYEQYF.

The J gene is TRBJ2-1, the V gene TRBV11-2; TCRdb gives TRBD1 as the D gene, but with no DNA this cannot be confirmed. CDR1 and CDR2 from the germline V gene are SGHAT and FQNNGV. The CDR3 loop spans 16 amino acids. CDR3 amino acids: CASSFFSSGSYNEQFF.

The gene calls are TRBV13 and TRBJ2-1; TCRdb's D call, TRBD1, is unchecked because there is no DNA. The CDR3 is 15 amino acids. Germline V CDR1 and CDR2: PRHDT, FYEKMQ (reference sequence). The CDR3 is CASSFGTGLINEQFF.

The chain combines TRBV29-1 with TRBJ1-2; TCRdb indicates TRBD1, and absent DNA this call remains unverified. This CDR3 comprises 11 residues. CDR1 SQVTM and CDR2 ANQGSEA come from the germline V gene. CDR3 sequence: CSVVGGNGYTF.

The gene calls are TRBV12-3 or TRBV12-4 and TRBJ2-3; TCRdb's D call, TRBD2, is unchecked because there is no DNA. The CDR3 loop spans 14 amino acids. Here the CDR3 reads CASSGLVFTDTQYF.